Below, 7 T cell receptor beta chains from the same sample are listed, as sequenced in a study of shared clonotypes between healthy human individuals. Naive CD8 cells, CD45RO-negative and positively selected for CCR7, excluded terminally differentiated effector memory CD45RA+ cells. The table came from immunoSEQ multiplex PCR; TCRdb's copy has only in-frame clones and leaves some out. The repertoire includes some 2,100,000 clones, 93% of them detected once, and approximately 1.7% sits in the top ten. Sequenced input: naive CD8+ T cells from PBMCs. These receptors were collected from a young man in good health. Some clones in this sample may be carry-over from other donors' samples.

The V and J genes are TRBV7-2 and TRBJ1-1; no firm D call. The CDR3 length is 15 residues. V lost 4 bases and J 1 base, leaving 13 bases between the germline ends. Germline V gene data show CDR1 as SGHTA and CDR2 as FQGNSA. CDR3 sequence: CASSSLPGGNTEAFF. CDR3 nucleotides: TGTGCCAGCAGCTCCCTTCCTGGAGGGAACACTGAAGCTTTCTTT.

The chain carries TRBV5-1 and TRBJ1-4; TRBD1 is a possible D gene (5 bases). The CDR3 consists of 14 residues. CDR1 is SGHRS and CDR2 is YFSETQ in the germline V gene. Trimming pared 1 base from V and 7 bases from J, leaving 11 bases between. CDR3 region: CASSLFRTGEKLFF. Written as DNA, the CDR3 is TGCGCCAGCAGCTTGTTTCGCACAGGTGAAAAACTGTTTTTT.

The rearrangement joins TRBV7-9 to TRBJ2-7, with 8 bases identical to TRBD1. Germline values: CDR1 SEHNR, CDR2 FQNEAQ (reference sequence). V lost 7 bases and J lost 7; bases outside the gene matches: 9. CDR3 length equals 13 residues. CDR3 DNA sequence: TGTGCCAGCACCGGGACAGGACCGTGGGAGCAGTACTTC. Encoded protein: CASTGTGPWEQYF.

Note on this clone: Other DNA sequences within the sample encode an identical CDR3. The chain joins TRBV11-2 to TRBJ1-1; no firm D call. Trimming left V 3 bases short and J 5 bases short, with 4 bases between. Germline values: CDR1 SGHAT, CDR2 FQNNGV. There are 11 residues in the CDR3. This CDR3 reads CASSFTTEAFF. The CDR3, as DNA: TGTGCCAGCAGCTTTACGACTGAAGCTTTCTTT.

This sequence joins TRBV7-9 and TRBJ2-1; 9 nucleotides agree with TRBD1. The CDR3 is 16 residues long. Germline-derived CDR1 and CDR2 are SEHNR and FQNEAQ (reference sequence). V lost 5 bases, J lost 0 bases, and 5 bases stayed unmatched. CDR3: CASSAGQGRSYNEQFF. The CDR3 nucleotides read TGTGCCAGCAGCGCCGGACAGGGGCGCTCCTACAATGAGCAGTTCTTC. The variable domain in full, completed from reference TRBV7-9 and TRBJ2-1, reads DTGVSQNPRHKITKRGQNVTFRCDPISEHNRLYWYRQTLGQGPEFLTYFQNEAQLEKSRLLSDRFSAERPKGSFSTLEIQRTEQGDSAMYLCASSAGQGRSYNEQFFGPGTRLTVL.

This chain links TRBV30 with TRBJ2-7; weak D call: TRBD2 (5 bases). Germline CDR1 reads GTSNPN; CDR2 reads SVGIG (reference sequence). V dropped 2 bases and J dropped 6 bases, with 11 bases sitting between them. The CDR3 contains 12 residues. The CDR3 sequence: CAWSPLRGEQYF. CDR3 DNA: TGTGCCTGGAGTCCCCTCCGGGGCGAGCAGTACTTC.

This clone was detected a few times. A read error may be the cause here, since a much bigger clone is one base away. This sample includes further DNA sequences coding for the same CDR3. The chain couples TRBV27 to TRBJ2-7; unclear D gene. V was clipped by 4 bases and J by 1 base, with 2 bases between them. The CDR3 extends over 11 amino acids. Per germline, CDR1 MNHEY and CDR2 SMNVEV (reference sequence). CDR3 DNA sequence: TGTGCCAGCAGTTCGTCCTACGAGCAGTACTTC. Translated: CASSSSYEQYF.